The 8 T cell receptor beta chains reported below all come from one sample, sequenced in a study of cytomegalovirus exposure and HLA in healthy donors. PCR amplification relied on 60 Vbeta primers (plus 13 Jbeta primers). Only in-frame clones appear in the TCRdb table, and some are missing; sequencing was by immunoSEQ multiplex PCR. The data hold 150,000 to 200,000 clones, with about 78% observed a single time. The material sequenced was PBMCs. Every receptor here comes from a middle-aged man in good health and CMV-seronegative.

V is TRBV10-3 and J is TRBJ1-2; no definite D call. Germline CDR1 reads ENHRY; CDR2 reads SYGVKD. This CDR3 region has 15 residues. V gave up 6 bases and J gave up 2 bases, with 16 bases separating them. The CDR3 DNA is TGTGCCATCAGCCCAACTCGGGGAGACAACTATGGCTACACCTTC. Translated, it gives CAISPTRGDNYGYTF.

The chain employs TRBV27 and TRBJ2-7, with D maybe TRBD1 (6 bases). Germline V gives CDR1 MNHEY, CDR2 SMNVEV (reference sequence). CDR3 length: 15 residues. Trimming took 2 bases from V and 0 from J, leaving 11 bases between them. CDR3 DNA sequence: TGTGCCAGCAGTTTAACAGGGCCGAGCTCCTACGAGCAGTACTTC. It encodes CASSLTGPSSYEQYF.

The V call is TRBV7-2, the J call TRBJ2-7; possible D gene TRBD1, 6 bases. The CDR3 runs to 15 residues. The V and J ends lost 5 bases and 2 bases respectively, with 16 bases between them. CDR1 is SGHTA, CDR2 FQGNSA, per germline. As DNA, the CDR3 is TGTGCCAGCAGCCCCCCCGAGAGGGGGACCTACGAGCAGTACTTC. This encodes CASSPPERGTYEQYF.

The chain recombines TRBV5-1 with TRBJ2-1; D may be TRBD1 (6 bases). The germline V gene has CDR1 SGHRS and CDR2 YFSETQ. V gave up 2 bases and J gave up 9 bases, with 18 bases separating them. The CDR3 sequence is 15 residues long. Written as DNA, the CDR3 is TGCGCCAGCAGCTTTATACAGGGTTGGCTTGGTGAGCAGTTCTTC. Translating it yields CASSFIQGWLGEQFF.

The chain links TRBV4-1 to TRBJ2-7, with 11 bases identical to TRBD2. J was trimmed by 7 bases and V by 5 bases; bases with no gene match: 10. The CDR3 length is 15 residues. CDR1 and CDR2 (germline): MGHRA, YSYEKL. The CDR3 here is CASSSQLAGGREQYF. The CDR3, as DNA: TGCGCCAGCAGCTCCCAGCTAGCGGGGGGACGAGAGCAGTACTTC.

This clone was picked up a small number of times. The J gene is TRBJ2-7, the V gene TRBV6-6; D is undetermined. The germline V and J ends were trimmed by 6 bases and 5 bases, with 11 bases remaining between them. The CDR3 sequence is 12 residues long. Germline loops: CDR1 MNHNY, CDR2 SVGAGI (reference sequence). CDR3 nucleotide sequence: TGTGCCAGCAGCCTCCTCACAGACGAGCAGTACTTC. As protein: CASSLLTDEQYF.

The CDR3 loop is CASSTGLTAGYEQYF. The CDR3 nucleotides read TGCGCCAGCAGCACTGGCCTCACAGCAGGATACGAGCAGTACTTC. The chain employs TRBV5-1 and TRBJ2-7; no clear D. There are 15 residues in the CDR3. V was shortened by 4 bases and J by 4 bases, with 18 bases between the two germline ends. The germline CDR1 and CDR2 sequences are SGHRS and YFSETQ.

This chain links TRBV7-7 with TRBJ2-1, with 8 bases aligning to TRBD1. V lost 2 bases, J lost 5 bases, and 14 bases stayed unmatched. Looked up from germline, CDR1 is SSHAT and CDR2 is FNYEAQ (reference sequence). CDR3 length: 18 amino acids. The CDR3 coding sequence is TGTGCCAGCAGCTTAAGGGCAGGGGGCAGGGGTTTAGACAATGAGCAGTTCTTC. Its protein is CASSLRAGGRGLDNEQFF. Complete variable domain (other parts from reference TRBV7-7 and TRBJ2-1): GAGVSQSPRYKVTKRGQDVTLRCDPISSHATLYWYQQALGQGPEFLTYFNYEAQPDKSGLPSDRFSAERPEGSISTLTIQRTEQRDSAMYRCASSLRAGGRGLDNEQFFGPGTRLTVL.